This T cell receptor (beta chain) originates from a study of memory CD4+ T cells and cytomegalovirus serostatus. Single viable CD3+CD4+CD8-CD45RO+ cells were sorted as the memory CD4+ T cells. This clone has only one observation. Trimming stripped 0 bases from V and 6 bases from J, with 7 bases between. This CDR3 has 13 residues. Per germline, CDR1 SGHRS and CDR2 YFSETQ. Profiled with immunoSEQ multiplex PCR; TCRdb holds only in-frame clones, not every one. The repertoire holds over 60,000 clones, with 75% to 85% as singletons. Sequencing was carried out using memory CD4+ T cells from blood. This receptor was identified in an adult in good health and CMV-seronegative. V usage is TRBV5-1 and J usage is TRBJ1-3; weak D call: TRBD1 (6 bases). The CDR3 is CASSLDRANTIYF. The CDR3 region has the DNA TGCGCCAGCAGCTTGGACAGGGCAAACACCATATATTTT.